Below are 10 T cell receptor beta chains sequenced from a single sample in a study of OX40 agonist ivuxolimab in advanced cancers. Clones were read by immunoSEQ multiplex PCR, and TCRdb kept only the in-frame ones, dropping some. The sample carries about 78,000 clones, roughly 87% recorded once. The sequencing used CD4+ or CD8+ T cells sorted from blood, collected in a trial of the OX40 agonist ivuxolimab. The receptors here all came from an adult with an advanced solid tumor such as melanoma, head and neck, liver or kidney cancer.

The CDR3 DNA is TGTGCCAGCAGCTTATTGGCGGGAACGAACACCGGGGAGCTGTTTTTT. Residues: CASSLLAGTNTGELFF. V is TRBV7-6 and J is TRBJ2-2, with TRBD2 as a possible D gene (6 bases). Per germline, CDR1 SGHVS and CDR2 FNYEAQ. Trimming shortened V by 2 bases and J by 0 bases, and 10 bases separated the two germline ends. This CDR3 comprises 16 residues.

The chain is built from TRBV5-1 and TRBJ2-1; 7 nucleotides line up with TRBD2. The ends lost 4 bases at V and 10 bases at J; junction bases unmatched: 8. Per germline, CDR1 SGHRS and CDR2 YFSETQ. The CDR3 is 13 residues long. CDR3: CASSDRLATEQFF. In DNA form, the CDR3 reads TGCGCCAGCAGCGACCGACTAGCTACCGAGCAGTTCTTC.

The V call is TRBV28, the J call TRBJ2-2; D may be TRBD1 (5 bases). This CDR3 has 15 amino acids. V lost 3 bases to trimming and J lost 9 bases, with 17 bases between them. Germline assignment: CDR1 MDHEN and CDR2 SYDVKM. The CDR3 loop reads CASSFRGRATRELFF. The CDR3 DNA sequence: TGTGCCAGCAGTTTTAGGGGCAGGGCTACCCGGGAGCTGTTTTTT.

In the case of this clone: Other DNA sequences of this sample code for an identical CDR3. V and J are TRBV19 and TRBJ2-3; D is ambiguous. The CDR3 loop spans 13 amino acids. V lost 3 bases and J 3 bases, leaving 7 bases between the germline ends. The V gene's germline CDR1 is LNHDA and CDR2 SQIVND (reference sequence). Written as DNA, the CDR3 is TGTGCCAGTAGTATTGGTAGAACAGATACGCAGTATTTT. It translates to CASSIGRTDTQYF.

A single count supports this clone. V is TRBV5-6 and J is TRBJ1-5; D is perhaps TRBD1 (6 bases). There are 15 residues in the CDR3. Germline-derived CDR1 and CDR2 are SGHDT and YYEEEE. The ends were cut back, 4 bases at V and 7 bases at J, with 18 bases in the middle. The chain's CDR3 is CASSRWGAAGQPQHF. The CDR3 DNA is TGTGCCAGCAGCCGGTGGGGGGCGGCCGGACAGCCCCAGCATTTT.

This chain links TRBV11-2 with TRBJ1-1; D is uncertain. The CDR3 loop spans 15 amino acids. V lost 1 base to trimming and J lost 10 bases, with 19 bases between them. The germline CDR1 and CDR2 sequences are SGHAT and FQNNGV. The CDR3 reads CASSLVQDRYARAFF. The CDR3 DNA is TGTGCCAGCAGCTTAGTGCAGGACCGATACGCAAGAGCTTTCTTT. Complete variable domain (other parts from reference TRBV11-2 and TRBJ1-1): EAGVAQSPRYKIIEKRQSVAFWCNPISGHATLYWYQQILGQGPKLLIQFQNNGVVDDSQLPKDRFSAERLKGVDSTLKIQPAKLEDSAVYLCASSLVQDRYARAFFGQGTRLTVV.

The chain employs TRBV10-3 and TRBJ1-1, with D possibly matching TRBD1 (5 bases). Germline CDR1 and CDR2: ENHRY and SYGVKD. Deletions cut 6 bases from V and 1 base from J, with 15 bases between. The CDR3 is 15 residues long. In DNA, the CDR3 is TGTGCCATCAGAGACAGCCGCGGCGGGAACACTGAAGCTTTCTTT. As protein: CAIRDSRGGNTEAFF.

The chain uses TRBV15 and TRBJ2-1, with a tentative D call TRBD2 (6 bases). The ends were cut back, 1 base at V and 5 bases at J, with 9 bases in the middle. This CDR3 contains 14 residues. CDR1 and CDR2 from the germline V gene are LNHNV and YYDKDF (reference sequence). The CDR3 nucleotides read TGTGCCACCAGCAGAGGGGACTTCGACAATGAGCAGTTCTTC. Encoded protein: CATSRGDFDNEQFF.

The rearrangement joins TRBV5-1 to TRBJ1-2; 10 bases agree with TRBD1. The CDR3 consists of 14 residues. CDR1 SGHRS and CDR2 YFSETQ come from the germline V gene. V gave up 5 bases and J gave up 4 bases; unmatched junction bases: 5. CDR3 sequence reads: CASSTGTGVYGYTF. The CDR3 DNA follows: TGCGCCAGCAGTACCGGGACAGGGGTCTATGGCTACACCTTC.

The chain carries TRBV7-8 and TRBJ2-4; either TRBD1 or TRBD2 may supply D (5 bases each). Germline CDR1 reads SGHVS; CDR2 reads FQNEAQ. The CDR3 is 15 residues long. The germline V and J ends were trimmed by 1 base and 7 bases, with 14 bases remaining between them. CDR3 loop: CASSLGWGSGNIQYF. CDR3 in DNA: TGTGCCAGCAGCTTAGGTTGGGGGAGTGGGAACATTCAGTACTTC. Using reference TRBV7-8 and TRBJ2-4 for the parts outside the CDR3, the full variable domain is GAGVSQSPRYKVAKRGQDVALRCDPISGHVSLFWYQQALGQGPEFLTYFQNEAQLDKSGLPSDRFFAERPEGSVSTLKIQRTQQEDSAVYLCASSLGWGSGNIQYFGAGTRLSVL.